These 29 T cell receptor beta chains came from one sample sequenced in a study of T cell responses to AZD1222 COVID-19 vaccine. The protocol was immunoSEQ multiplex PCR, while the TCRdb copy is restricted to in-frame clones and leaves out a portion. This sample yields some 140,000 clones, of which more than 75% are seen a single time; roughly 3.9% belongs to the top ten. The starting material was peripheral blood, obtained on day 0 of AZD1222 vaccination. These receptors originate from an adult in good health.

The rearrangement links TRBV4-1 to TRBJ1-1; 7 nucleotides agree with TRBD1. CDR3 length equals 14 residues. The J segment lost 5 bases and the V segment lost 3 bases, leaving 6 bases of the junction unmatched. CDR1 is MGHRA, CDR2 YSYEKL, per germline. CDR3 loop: CASSQARGSTEAFF. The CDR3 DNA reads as TGCGCCAGCAGCCAGGCCAGGGGGTCTACTGAAGCTTTCTTT.

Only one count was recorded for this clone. CDR3 coding DNA: TGTGCCAGCAGCTCCCGGGACAGGGGAAACACTGAAGCTTTCTTT. Its translation is CASSSRDRGNTEAFF. The rearrangement joins TRBV11-3 to TRBJ1-1; 10 bases are shared with TRBD1. Per the germline V gene, CDR1 is SGHNT and CDR2 is YENEEA. J gave up 2 bases and V 4 bases, and 4 bases lay outside the gene matches. The CDR3 covers 15 residues.

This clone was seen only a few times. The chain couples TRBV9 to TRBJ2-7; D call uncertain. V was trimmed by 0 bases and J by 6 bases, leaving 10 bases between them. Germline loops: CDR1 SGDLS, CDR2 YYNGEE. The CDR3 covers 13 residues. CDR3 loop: CASSVESWGEQYF. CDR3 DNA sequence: TGTGCCAGCAGCGTAGAGTCCTGGGGCGAGCAGTACTTC.

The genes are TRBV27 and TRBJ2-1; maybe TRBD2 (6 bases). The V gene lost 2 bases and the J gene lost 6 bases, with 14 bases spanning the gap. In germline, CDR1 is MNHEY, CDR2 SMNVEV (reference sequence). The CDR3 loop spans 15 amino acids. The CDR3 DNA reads TGTGCCAGCAGTTTAAGACTAGGGCTGAGCAATGAGCAGTTCTTC. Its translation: CASSLRLGLSNEQFF.

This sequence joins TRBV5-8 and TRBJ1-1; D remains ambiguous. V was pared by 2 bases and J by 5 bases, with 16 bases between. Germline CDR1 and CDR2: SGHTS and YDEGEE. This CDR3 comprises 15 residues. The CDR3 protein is CASSLLRAVRTEAFF. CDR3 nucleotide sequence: TGTGCCAGCAGCTTATTGAGGGCCGTACGGACTGAAGCTTTCTTT.

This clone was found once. This CDR3 reads CASGLRQGDGYTF. Here the CDR3 DNA reads TGTGCCAGCGGGCTGAGGCAGGGGGATGGCTACACCTTC. V is TRBV12-3 or TRBV12-4 and J is TRBJ1-2; 7 bases map to TRBD1. CDR3 length equals 13 residues. With 8 bases clipped from V and 6 bases from J, the junction kept 9 bases outside the gene matches.

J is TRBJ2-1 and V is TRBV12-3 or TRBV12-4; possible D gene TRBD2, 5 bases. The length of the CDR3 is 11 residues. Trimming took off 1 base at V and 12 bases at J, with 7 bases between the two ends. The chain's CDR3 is CASSLGAGQFF. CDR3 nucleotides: TGTGCCAGCAGTTTAGGGGCGGGGCAGTTCTTC.

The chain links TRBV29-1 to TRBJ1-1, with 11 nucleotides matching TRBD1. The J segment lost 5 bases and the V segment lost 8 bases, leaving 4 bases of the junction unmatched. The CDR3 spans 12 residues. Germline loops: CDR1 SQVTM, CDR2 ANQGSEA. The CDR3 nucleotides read TGCAGCCCGGGGGACAGGGGGACTGAAGCTTTCTTT. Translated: CSPGDRGTEAFF.

The CDR3 DNA reads as TGTGCCAGCAGCCCATCCGACAGGGGAGTTGGGAACACTGAAGCTTTCTTT. Its protein is CASSPSDRGVGNTEAFF. The rearrangement uses TRBV3-1 (or the pseudogene TRBV3-2) and TRBJ1-1; 8 bases are shared with TRBD1. The CDR3 contains 17 residues. Germline CDR1 LGHDT, CDR2 YNNKEL (reference sequence). Trimming took 4 bases from V and 1 from J; bases not matched to a gene: 11.

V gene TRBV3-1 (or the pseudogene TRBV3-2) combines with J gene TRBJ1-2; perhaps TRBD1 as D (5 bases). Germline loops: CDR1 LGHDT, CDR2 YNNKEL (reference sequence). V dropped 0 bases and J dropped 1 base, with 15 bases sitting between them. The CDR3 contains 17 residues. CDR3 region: CASSQEGPGTYNYGYTF. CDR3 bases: TGTGCCAGCAGCCAAGAAGGCCCCGGGACTTATAACTATGGCTACACCTTC.

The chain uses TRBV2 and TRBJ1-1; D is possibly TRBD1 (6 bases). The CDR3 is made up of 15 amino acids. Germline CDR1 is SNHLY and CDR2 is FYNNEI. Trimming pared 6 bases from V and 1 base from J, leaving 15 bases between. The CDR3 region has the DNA TGTGCCAGCAGGGAGCAGGGGTCCTCGAACACTGAAGCTTTCTTT. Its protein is CASREQGSSNTEAFF.

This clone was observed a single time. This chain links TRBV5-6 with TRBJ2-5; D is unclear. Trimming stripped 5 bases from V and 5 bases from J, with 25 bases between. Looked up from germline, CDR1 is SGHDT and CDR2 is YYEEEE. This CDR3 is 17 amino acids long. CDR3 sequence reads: CASRNYPSGHYTETQYF. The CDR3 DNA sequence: TGTGCCAGCAGAAATTACCCCTCGGGTCACTACACCGAGACCCAGTACTTC.

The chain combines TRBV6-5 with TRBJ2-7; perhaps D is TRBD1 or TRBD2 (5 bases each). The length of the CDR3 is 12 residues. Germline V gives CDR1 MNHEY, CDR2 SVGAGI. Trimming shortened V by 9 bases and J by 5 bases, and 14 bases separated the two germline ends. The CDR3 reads CASYTGTNEQYF. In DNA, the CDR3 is TGTGCCAGTTACACCGGGACGAACGAGCAGTACTTC.

The CDR3 here is CASSDRDPNTGELFF. DNA for the CDR3: TGTGCCAGCAGTGACAGGGACCCGAACACCGGGGAGCTGTTTTTT. The chain links TRBV25-1 to TRBJ2-2; tentatively, D is TRBD1 or TRBD2 (5 bases each). CDR1 and CDR2 (germline): MGHDK, SYGVNS. The CDR3 spans 15 residues. V was cut by 3 bases and J by 0 bases, with 8 bases left in between.

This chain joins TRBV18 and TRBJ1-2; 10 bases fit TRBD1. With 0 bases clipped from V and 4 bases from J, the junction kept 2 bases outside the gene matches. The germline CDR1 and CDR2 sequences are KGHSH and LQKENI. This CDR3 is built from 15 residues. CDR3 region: CASSPPTGGSYGYTF. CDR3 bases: TGTGCCAGCTCACCACCGACAGGGGGCAGCTATGGCTACACCTTC.

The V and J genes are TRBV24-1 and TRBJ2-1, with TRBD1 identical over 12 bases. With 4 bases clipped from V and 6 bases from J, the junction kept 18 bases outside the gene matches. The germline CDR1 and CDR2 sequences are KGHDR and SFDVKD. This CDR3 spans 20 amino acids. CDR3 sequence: CATSDALGQGAMVRFNEQFF. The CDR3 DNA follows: TGTGCCACCAGTGACGCATTGGGACAGGGGGCGATGGTTCGCTTCAATGAGCAGTTCTTC.

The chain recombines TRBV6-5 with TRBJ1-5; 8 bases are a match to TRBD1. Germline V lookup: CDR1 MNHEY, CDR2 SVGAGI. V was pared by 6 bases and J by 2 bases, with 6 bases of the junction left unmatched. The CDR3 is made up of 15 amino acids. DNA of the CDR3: TGTGCCAGCAGCACAGGGGGGAATGGCAATCAGCCCCAGCATTTT. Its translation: CASSTGGNGNQPQHF.

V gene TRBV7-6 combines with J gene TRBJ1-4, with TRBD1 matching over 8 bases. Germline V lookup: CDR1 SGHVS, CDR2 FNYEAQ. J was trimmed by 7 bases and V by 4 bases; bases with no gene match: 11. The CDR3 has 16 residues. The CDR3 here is CASSSKRQGSSEKLFF. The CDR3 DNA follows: TGTGCCAGCAGCTCGAAAAGACAGGGGTCTAGTGAAAAACTGTTTTTT.

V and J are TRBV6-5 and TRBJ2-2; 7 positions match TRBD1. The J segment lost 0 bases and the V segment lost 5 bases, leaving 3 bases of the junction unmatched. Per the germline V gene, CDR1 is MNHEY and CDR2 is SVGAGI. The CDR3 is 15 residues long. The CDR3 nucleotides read TGTGCCAGCAGTAGGGGACAGCCGAACACCGGGGAGCTGTTTTTT. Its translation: CASSRGQPNTGELFF.

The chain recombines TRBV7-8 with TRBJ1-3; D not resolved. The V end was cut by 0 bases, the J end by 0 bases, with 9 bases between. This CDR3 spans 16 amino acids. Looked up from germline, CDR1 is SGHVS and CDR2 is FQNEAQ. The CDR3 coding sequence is TGTGCCAGCAGCTTAGCACCGGCCTCCTCTGGAAACACCATATATTTT. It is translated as CASSLAPASSGNTIYF.

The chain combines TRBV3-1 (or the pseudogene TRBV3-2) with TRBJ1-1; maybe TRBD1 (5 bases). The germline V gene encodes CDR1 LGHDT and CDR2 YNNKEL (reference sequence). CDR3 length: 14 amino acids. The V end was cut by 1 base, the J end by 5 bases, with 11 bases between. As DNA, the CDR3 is TGTGCCAGCAGCCAAGTGGACCAGGGAACTGAAGCTTTCTTT. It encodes CASSQVDQGTEAFF.

The CDR3 coding sequence is TGTGCCAGCAGCCCCCTACATCGGGGAGCCACCGGGGAGCTGTTTTTT. Encoded protein: CASSPLHRGATGELFF. The chain is built from TRBV9 and TRBJ2-2; D might be TRBD2 (5 bases). V dropped 4 bases and J dropped 4 bases, with 17 bases sitting between them. In germline, CDR1 is SGDLS, CDR2 YYNGEE. This CDR3 region has 16 residues.

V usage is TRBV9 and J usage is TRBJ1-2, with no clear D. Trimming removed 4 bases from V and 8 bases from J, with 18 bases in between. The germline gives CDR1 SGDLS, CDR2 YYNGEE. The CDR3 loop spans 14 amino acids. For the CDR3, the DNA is TGTGCCAGCAGCACCGAAGGCCTTTTTCAGGGCTACACCTTC. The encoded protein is CASSTEGLFQGYTF.

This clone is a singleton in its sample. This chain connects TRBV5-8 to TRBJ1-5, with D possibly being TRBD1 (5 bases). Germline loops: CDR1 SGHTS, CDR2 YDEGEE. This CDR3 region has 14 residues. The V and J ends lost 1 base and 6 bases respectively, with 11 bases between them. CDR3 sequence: CASSLRGGGQPQHF. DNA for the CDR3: TGTGCCAGCAGCTTGCGGGGCGGCGGTCAGCCCCAGCATTTT.

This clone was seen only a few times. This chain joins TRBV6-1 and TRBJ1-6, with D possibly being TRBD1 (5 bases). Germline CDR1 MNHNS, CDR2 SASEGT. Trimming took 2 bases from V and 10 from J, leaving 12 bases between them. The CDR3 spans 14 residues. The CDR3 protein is CASSESIQASPLHF. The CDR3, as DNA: TGTGCCAGCAGTGAATCCATACAGGCCTCACCCCTCCACTTT.

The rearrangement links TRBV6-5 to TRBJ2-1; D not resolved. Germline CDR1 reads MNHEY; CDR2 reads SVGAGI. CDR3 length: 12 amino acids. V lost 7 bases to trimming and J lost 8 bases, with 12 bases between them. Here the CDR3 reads CASTPGSHEQFF. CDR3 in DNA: TGTGCCAGCACCCCCGGAAGCCATGAGCAGTTCTTC.

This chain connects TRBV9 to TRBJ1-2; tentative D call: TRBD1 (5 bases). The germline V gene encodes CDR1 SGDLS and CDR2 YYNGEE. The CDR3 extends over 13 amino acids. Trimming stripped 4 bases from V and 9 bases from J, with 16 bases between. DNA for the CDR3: TGTGCCAGCAGCCCTATGGGGGGTCGTAGCTACACCTTC. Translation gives CASSPMGGRSYTF.

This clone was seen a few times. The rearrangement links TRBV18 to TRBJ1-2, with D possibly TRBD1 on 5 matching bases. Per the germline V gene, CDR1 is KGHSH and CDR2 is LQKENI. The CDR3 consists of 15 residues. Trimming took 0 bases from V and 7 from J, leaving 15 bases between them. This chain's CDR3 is CASSPPLQGRSGYTF. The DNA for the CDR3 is TGTGCCAGCTCACCACCCCTGCAGGGAAGGAGTGGCTACACCTTC.

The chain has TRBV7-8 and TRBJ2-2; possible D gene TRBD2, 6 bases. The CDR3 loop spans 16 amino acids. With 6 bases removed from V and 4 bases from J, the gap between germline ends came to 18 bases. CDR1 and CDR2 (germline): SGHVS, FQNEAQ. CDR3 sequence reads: CASSSGVGIATGELFF. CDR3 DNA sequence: TGTGCCAGCAGTTCGGGGGTGGGCATTGCCACCGGGGAGCTGTTTTTT. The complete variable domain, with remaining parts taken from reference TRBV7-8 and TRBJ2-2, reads GAGVSQSPRYKVAKRGQDVALRCDPISGHVSLFWYQQALGQGPEFLTYFQNEAQLDKSGLPSDRFFAERPEGSVSTLKIQRTQQEDSAVYLCASSSGVGIATGELFFGEGSRLTVL.